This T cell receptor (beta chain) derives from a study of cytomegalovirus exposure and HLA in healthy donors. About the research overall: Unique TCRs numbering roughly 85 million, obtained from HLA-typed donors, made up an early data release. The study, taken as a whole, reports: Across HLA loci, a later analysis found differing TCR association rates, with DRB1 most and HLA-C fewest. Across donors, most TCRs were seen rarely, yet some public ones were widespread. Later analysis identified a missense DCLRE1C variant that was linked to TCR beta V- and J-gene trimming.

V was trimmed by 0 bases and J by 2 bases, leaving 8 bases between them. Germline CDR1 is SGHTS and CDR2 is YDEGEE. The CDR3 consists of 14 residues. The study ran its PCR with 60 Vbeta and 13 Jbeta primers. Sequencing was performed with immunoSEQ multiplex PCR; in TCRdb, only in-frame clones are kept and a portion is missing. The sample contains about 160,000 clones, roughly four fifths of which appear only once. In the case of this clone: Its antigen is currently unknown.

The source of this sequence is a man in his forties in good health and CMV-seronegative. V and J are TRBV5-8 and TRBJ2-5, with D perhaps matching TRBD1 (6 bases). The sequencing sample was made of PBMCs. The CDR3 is CASSLGTVQETQYF. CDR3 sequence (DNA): TGTGCCAGCAGCTTGGGGACAGTACAAGAGACCCAGTACTTC.